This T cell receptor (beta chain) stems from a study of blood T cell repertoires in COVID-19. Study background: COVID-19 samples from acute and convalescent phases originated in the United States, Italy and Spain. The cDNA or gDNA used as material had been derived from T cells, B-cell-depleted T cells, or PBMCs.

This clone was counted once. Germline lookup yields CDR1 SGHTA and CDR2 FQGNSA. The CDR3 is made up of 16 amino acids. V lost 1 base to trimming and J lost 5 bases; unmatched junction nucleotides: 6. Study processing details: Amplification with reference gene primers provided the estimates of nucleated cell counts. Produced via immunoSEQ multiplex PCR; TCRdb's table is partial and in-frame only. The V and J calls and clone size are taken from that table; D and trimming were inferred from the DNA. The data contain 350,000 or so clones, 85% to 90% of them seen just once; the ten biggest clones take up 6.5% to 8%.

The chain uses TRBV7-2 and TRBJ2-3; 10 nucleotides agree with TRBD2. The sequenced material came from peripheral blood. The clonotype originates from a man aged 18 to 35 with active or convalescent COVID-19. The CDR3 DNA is TGTGCCAGCAGCTTAGTCCAGACTAGCGGGCGAGATACGCAGTATTTT. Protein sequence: CASSLVQTSGRDTQYF.